This TCR beta chain stems from a study of beta chain features in type 1 diabetes. Background on the study: Healthy donors and patients had similar age, gender and cell yields. General observations from the study: An over-representation of cells with high TCR expression could result from cDNA sequencing. The naive, central memory and Treg TCRB repertoires looked more alike in patients than they did in healthy donors. In all four CD4+ subsets, TCRB CDR3 length was significantly, moderately reduced in type 1 diabetes.

Germline assignment: CDR1 SGDLS and CDR2 YYNGEE. Trimming cost V 2 bases and J 4 bases, with 12 bases left between them. This CDR3 is built from 14 residues. The investigators reverse transcribed all of the isolated RNA, so they sequenced expressed TCRB transcripts. Profiling relied on immunoSEQ multiplex PCR, and the TCRdb table lists in-frame clones only, not all of them. This sample yields about 450,000 clones, of which around 10% are seen a single time; about 0.045% belongs to the top ten. A few counts support this clone. Its specificity is unknown. The sequencing input was naive CD4+ T cells from blood. The chain has TRBV9 and TRBJ1-1; D gene ambiguous. The source of this sequence is a woman between 18 and 30 years old in good health. This CDR3 is CASSVRESFTEAFF. In DNA form, the CDR3 reads TGTGCCAGCAGCGTGCGGGAGTCGTTCACTGAAGCTTTCTTT.